This T cell receptor (beta chain) comes out of a study of post-analysis software for immune sequencing data. Study-level background: Several disease courses (relapsing-remitting, secondary progressive and progressive-relapsing) of multiple sclerosis were included. Study findings and constraints: Normalized Chao1 diversity was significantly lower in multiple sclerosis patients than in controls.

Comments on this clonotype: The antigen is unknown. Germline is not matched at one junction end, which may reflect a read error.

Unique molecular identifiers had been added to the TCR beta cDNA libraries. TCRdb reprocessed the PCR reads with MiXCR, giving one entry per CDR3 protein. The top ten hold around 4.7% of the sample, which has around 770,000 distinct CDR3 sequences, more than 45% seen once. The origin of this receptor is a girl under 18 with multiple sclerosis. Sequencing was performed on blood.

CDR3 nucleotide sequence: TGCGCTAGCAGCCATCCGGGACCTCTATACAATGAGCAGTTCTTC. It yields the protein CASSHPGPLYNEQFF. This chain uses TRBV4-1 with TRBJ2-1; D possibly matches TRBD1 or TRBD2 (5 bases each). Germline CDR1 is MGHRA and CDR2 is YSYEKL. This CDR3 contains 15 residues.